Presented here are 11 T cell receptor beta chains from one specimen sequenced in a study of blood T cell repertoires in COVID-19. Generated by immunoSEQ multiplex PCR, the TCRdb table keeps only in-frame clones and is missing some. Of about 250,000 clones in the sample, roughly nine tenths were seen once. Sequences were obtained from peripheral blood. Receptors originate from a man aged 18 to 30 with active or convalescent COVID-19.

V is TRBV6-5 and J is TRBJ2-7; D gene unclear. Trimming left V 6 bases short and J 3 bases short, with 15 bases between. Germline V gene data show CDR1 as MNHEY and CDR2 as SVGAGI. The CDR3 has 14 residues. The CDR3 bases are TGTGCCAGCAGCCCCAACGTGAGATACTACGAGCAGTACTTC. Its translation is CASSPNVRYYEQYF.

The V gene is TRBV19, the J gene TRBJ2-5, with D possibly being TRBD2 (7 bases). CDR1 LNHDA and CDR2 SQIVND come from the germline V gene (reference sequence). The CDR3 contains 14 residues. Trimming stripped 5 bases from V and 0 bases from J, with 10 bases between. The DNA for the CDR3 is TGTGCCAGTAGTTGGGGGGGCTACCAAGAGACCCAGTACTTC. Translation gives CASSWGGYQETQYF. Full variable domain (missing parts from reference TRBV19 and TRBJ2-5): DGGITQSPKYLFRKEGQNVTLSCEQNLNHDAMYWYRQDPGQGLRLIYYSQIVNDFQKGDIAEGYSVSREKKESFPLTVTSAQKNPTAFYLCASSWGGYQETQYFGPGTRLLVL.

This chain joins TRBV20-1 and TRBJ2-1; no clear D gene. Trimming took 3 bases from V and 0 from J, leaving 12 bases between them. Germline V gene lookup returns CDR1 DFQATT and CDR2 SNEGSKA (reference sequence). CDR3 length equals 15 residues. Here the CDR3 DNA reads TGCAGTGCTAGTTCACATACCCTCTCCTACAATGAGCAGTTCTTC. Translation gives CSASSHTLSYNEQFF.

The chain joins TRBV5-1 to TRBJ1-3, with D unclear. V was trimmed by 4 bases and J by 0 bases, leaving 17 bases between them. The CDR3 has 17 residues. CDR1 is SGHRS, CDR2 YFSETQ, per germline. Written as DNA, the CDR3 is TGCGCCAGCAGCCCTCTGCAGGCGCTGTCCTCTGGAAACACCATATATTTT. It codes for CASSPLQALSSGNTIYF.

V usage is TRBV9 and J usage is TRBJ2-1; D remains ambiguous. The CDR3 has 15 residues. V shed 3 bases and J shed 0 bases, with 10 bases lying between them. Germline-derived CDR1 and CDR2 are SGDLS and YYNGEE. The CDR3 coding sequence is TGTGCCAGCAGCGGGAGCTTAAACTCCTACAATGAGCAGTTCTTC. It encodes CASSGSLNSYNEQFF.

As regards this clone: The same CDR3 is also encoded by other DNA sequences in this sample. The CDR3: CASSLGAGYNEQFF. CDR3 coding DNA: TGTGCCAGCAGCTTAGGAGCGGGATACAATGAGCAGTTCTTC. The chain joins TRBV7-2 to TRBJ2-1, with 7 nucleotides matching TRBD2. V shed 1 base, J shed 4 bases, and the junction held 1 base outside the gene matches. Germline V gene data show CDR1 as SGHTA and CDR2 as FQGNSA. The CDR3 has 14 amino acids.

V gene TRBV7-8 combines with J gene TRBJ2-1, with D possibly being TRBD2 (5 bases). The CDR3 is 15 amino acids. Per the germline V gene, CDR1 is SGHVS and CDR2 is FQNEAQ. The CDR3 coding sequence is TGTGCGATCCGAAGGAGGAACCAAAATTACAATGAGCAGTTCTTC. Its protein product is CAIRRRNQNYNEQFF.

The gene calls are TRBV7-3 and TRBJ1-1; D remains unclear. The CDR3 sequence is 15 residues long. Between the trimmed V and J ends, which lost 0 bases and 0 bases, there was a span of 8 bases. From germline, CDR1 is SGHTA and CDR2 FQGTGA. For the CDR3, the DNA is TGTGCCAGCAGCTTAACGAAGCTCATGAACACTGAAGCTTTCTTT. Translation gives CASSLTKLMNTEAFF.

The rearrangement links TRBV24-1 to TRBJ1-6; D not certain. The V and J ends lost 7 bases and 1 base respectively, with 4 bases between them. This CDR3 spans 13 amino acids. CDR1 KGHDR and CDR2 SFDVKD come from the germline V gene. This CDR3 reads CATRTSYNSPLHF. DNA of the CDR3: TGTGCCACCAGAACTTCCTATAATTCACCCCTCCACTTT.

A single count supports this clone. One end of the junction varies from germline; a read error may be responsible. V gene TRBV9 combines with J gene TRBJ2-5, with D unresolved. From germline, CDR1 is SGDLS and CDR2 YYNGEE. The CDR3 is made up of 15 amino acids. CDR3 region: CASSVGAGPQQTQYF. Written as DNA, the CDR3 is TGTGCCAGCAGCGTAGGGGCAGGTCCCCAACAGACCCAGTACTTC.

The chain has TRBV7-2 and TRBJ2-1; D is uncertain. V lost 1 base to trimming and J lost 6 bases, with 7 bases between them. Germline V gene sequence: CDR1 SGHTA, CDR2 FQGNSA. CDR3 length: 13 amino acids. The DNA for the CDR3 is TGTGCCAGCAGCTTAGTGCTAGGCAATGAGCAGTTCTTC. This translates into CASSLVLGNEQFF.